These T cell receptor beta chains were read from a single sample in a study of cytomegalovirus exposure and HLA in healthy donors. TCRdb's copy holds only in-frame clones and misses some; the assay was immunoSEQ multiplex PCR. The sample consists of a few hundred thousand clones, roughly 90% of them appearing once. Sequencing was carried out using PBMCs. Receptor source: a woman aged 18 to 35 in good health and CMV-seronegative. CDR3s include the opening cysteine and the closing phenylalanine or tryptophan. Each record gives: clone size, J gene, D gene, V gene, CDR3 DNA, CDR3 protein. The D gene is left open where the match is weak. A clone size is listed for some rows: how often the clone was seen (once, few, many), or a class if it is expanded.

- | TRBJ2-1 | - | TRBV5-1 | TGCGCCAGCAGCTTGGTGTATTCGGGCAGGGACAATGAGCAGTTCTTC | CASSLVYSGRDNEQFF
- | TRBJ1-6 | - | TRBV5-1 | TGCGCCAGCAGTATTACAGGGTCCCCCTATAATTCACCCCTCCACTTT | CASSITGSPYNSPLHF
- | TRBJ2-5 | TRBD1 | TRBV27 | TGTGCCAGCAGTTTATCCGCAGGGGGCCGTGAGACCCAGTACTTC | CASSLSAGGRETQYF
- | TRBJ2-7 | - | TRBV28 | TGTGCCAGCAGTCTCGCAGACTACTACGAGCAGTACTTC | CASSLADYYEQYF
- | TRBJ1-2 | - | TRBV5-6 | TGTGCCAGCAGCTTTGACACCGGGGTCCCTAACTATGGCTACACCTTC | CASSFDTGVPNYGYTF
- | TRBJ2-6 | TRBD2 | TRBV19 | TGTGCCAGTAGTCAGTGGGGACTAGCGGGAGGGCCCTCTGGGGCCAACGTCCTGACTTTC | CASSQWGLAGGPSGANVLTF
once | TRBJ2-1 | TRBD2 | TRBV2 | TGTGCCAGCAGCCCCGGGACTAGCGGATTTGGAGCCTACAATGAGCAGTTCTTC | CASSPGTSGFGAYNEQFF
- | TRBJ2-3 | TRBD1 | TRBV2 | TGTGCCAGCAGTGCAAACTGGGACAGGTCCTCCACAGATACGCAGTATTTT | CASSANWDRSSTDTQYF
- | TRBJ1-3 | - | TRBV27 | TGTGCCAGCAGTCCTCGGGCGGGGAGGGCCATATATTTT | CASSPRAGRAIYF
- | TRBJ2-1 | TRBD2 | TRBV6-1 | TGTGCCAGCATGACTAGCGGGAGACAAGGTAATGAGCAGTTCTTC | CASMTSGRQGNEQFF
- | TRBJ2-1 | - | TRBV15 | TGTGCCACCAGCCAGAACTTGGGAGCGATTCTCTACAATGAGCAGTTCTTC | CATSQNLGAILYNEQFF
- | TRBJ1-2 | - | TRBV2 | TGTGCCAACAGGGCCCAAGGCTACACCTTC | CANRAQGYTF
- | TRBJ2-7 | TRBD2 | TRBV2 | TGTGCCAGCAGCGCATCTCCTAGCGGGTACGCGTACGAGCAGTACTTC | CASSASPSGYAYEQYF
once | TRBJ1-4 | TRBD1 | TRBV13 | TGTGCCAGCAGCCCCGGACAGGGTCGGGAAAAACTGTTTTTT | CASSPGQGREKLFF
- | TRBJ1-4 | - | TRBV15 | TGTGCCACCAGCAGAGATAGGGTAGCGGAAAAACTGTTTTTT | CATSRDRVAEKLFF
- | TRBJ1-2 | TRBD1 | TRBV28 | TGTGCCAGCAGAGTGGGGACAGGGAATGGCTACACCTTC | CASRVGTGNGYTF
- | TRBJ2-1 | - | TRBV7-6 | TGTGCCAGCAGCTTAGGGGGCGGAATCTTCAACAATGAGCAGTTCTTC | CASSLGGGIFNNEQFF
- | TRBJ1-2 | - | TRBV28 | TGTGCCAGCAGGTACCTCACGTGGGGGCGCGTCTATGGCTACACCTTC | CASRYLTWGRVYGYTF
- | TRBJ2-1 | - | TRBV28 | TGTGCCAGCAGAAGGGACTTTTACAATGAGCAGTTCTTC | CASRRDFYNEQFF
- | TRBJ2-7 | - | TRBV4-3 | TGCGCCAGCAGCCAAGACCGGCTCGGGTACGAGCAGTACTTC | CASSQDRLGYEQYF
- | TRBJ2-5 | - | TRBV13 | TGTGCCAGCAGCTTAGGCGAGGGCAGAAAAGAGACCCAGTACTTC | CASSLGEGRKETQYF
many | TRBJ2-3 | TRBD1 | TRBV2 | TGTGCCAGAGAGGACAGGGAACTAACTACCAGAGATACGCAGTATTTT | CAREDRELTTRDTQYF